What follows is one T cell receptor beta chain and its context. Its antigen is not identified. This sample stems from a study of cytotoxic CD8 clonotypes in ibrutinib-treated CLL. Regarding the study as a whole: Different sampling times were used for sustained-remission and progressing patients. Ibrutinib response saw clonality rise, and progression saw it return toward baseline. Clonality at baseline surpassed age-matched healthy donors and tracked circulating CD8+ T-cell counts. Private clonotypes, not public ones, expanded at ibrutinib response.

The V segment lost 8 bases and the J segment 8 bases; nucleotides outside the gene matches: 15. This CDR3 contains 15 residues. Germline V gives CDR1 MDHEN, CDR2 SYDVKM. Data came from immunoSEQ multiplex PCR; TCRdb stores just in-frame clones and leaves some out. This sample has 100,000 to 150,000 clones, with 80% to 90% found just once. The receptor's source is a human donor with chronic lymphocytic leukemia. The sequenced sample was PBMCs, obtained after 24 months of ibrutinib treatment. The rearrangement joins TRBV28 to TRBJ1-1, with TRBD1 matching 9 bases. CDR3 in amino acids: CASCVPGQGIREAFF. The CDR3 DNA reads TGTGCCAGCTGCGTCCCGGGACAGGGCATCAGGGAAGCTTTCTTT.